This is a list of T cell receptor beta chains from one sample in a study of blood T cell repertoires in COVID-19. Repertoires were generated with immunoSEQ multiplex PCR, while TCRdb's copy carries only in-frame clones and drops some. The sample contains roughly 47,000 clones, roughly 88% of which appear only once. Sequencing used peripheral blood. These receptors originate from a man aged 50 to 60 with acute or convalescent COVID-19. The CDR3 runs from the conserved cysteine through the conserved F or W. Fields, in order: clone size, V gene, J gene, D gene, CDR3 DNA, CDR3 protein. D genes are given only for firm matches. A clone size is listed for some rows: how often the clone was seen (once, few, many), or a class if it is expanded.

-	TRBV5-1	TRBJ1-6	TRBD1	TGCGCCAGCAGCTTGCTAGGGACAGATAATTCACCCCTCCACTTT	CASSLLGTDNSPLHF
-	TRBV24-1	TRBJ2-1	-	TGTGCCACCAGTGAGCCATTGACAGGAGGCTCCTACAATGAGCAGTTCTTC	CATSEPLTGGSYNEQFF
few	TRBV6-2/TRBV6-3	TRBJ2-1	-	TGTGCCAGCAGTCCCGTGGGGCGCTCCTACAATGAGCAGTTCTTC	CASSPVGRSYNEQFF
-	TRBV10-3	TRBJ2-2	-	TGTGCCATCAGTGAGTCGAACCTCAGGGGATTGGACTCCGGGGAGCTGTTTTTT	CAISESNLRGLDSGELFF
-	TRBV6-2/TRBV6-3	TRBJ1-2	TRBD1	TGTGCCAGCAGTTACTCACGGACAGGGGCCATTGGCTACACCTTC	CASSYSRTGAIGYTF
-	TRBV7-3	TRBJ1-6	-	TGTGCCAGCAGCTTAAGGCAGGGCTCCAATTCACCCCTCCACTTT	CASSLRQGSNSPLHF
-	TRBV18	TRBJ2-5	TRBD2	TGTGCCAGCTCACCACGGCTAGCGGGAGGACAAGAGACCCAGTACTTC	CASSPRLAGGQETQYF
-	TRBV4-1	TRBJ2-7	TRBD1	TGCGCCAGCAGCCAGAACCGGGACAGGGGGTACGAGCAGTACTTC	CASSQNRDRGYEQYF
-	TRBV4-2	TRBJ1-1	-	TGTGCCAGCAGCCAAGACAGGGAATACACTGAAGCTTTCTTT	CASSQDREYTEAFF
-	TRBV18	TRBJ2-7	-	TGTGCCAGCTCACCCACGGGGGACCCCTACGAGCAGTACTTC	CASSPTGDPYEQYF
-	TRBV19	TRBJ2-1	-	TGTGCCAGTAGGTCCGTACATGGAGTCAGTGAGCAGTTCTTC	CASRSVHGVSEQFF
-	TRBV15	TRBJ2-5	-	TGTGCCACCAGCAGATTGCAGGGGGTCGGGAGGGTGACCCAGTACTTC	CATSRLQGVGRVTQYF
few	TRBV20-1	TRBJ2-1	TRBD2	TGCAGTGCTAGTACTAGCGGGAGTAGCTACAATGAGCAGTTCTTC	CSASTSGSSYNEQFF
once	TRBV7-2	TRBJ2-2	TRBD2	TGTGCCAGCAGCTCCACCGGGGAGGTAGCGGGGACCCCCGGGGAGCTGTTTTTT	CASSSTGEVAGTPGELFF
-	TRBV11-2	TRBJ2-3	TRBD1	TGTGCCAGCATCCCGATCCAGACAGGGTGGAAGGATACGCAGTATTTT	CASIPIQTGWKDTQYF
few	TRBV2	TRBJ1-4	TRBD1	TGTGCCAGCAGTAACAGGGGTATAGTTGAAAAACTGTTTTTT	CASSNRGIVEKLFF
-	TRBV5-1	TRBJ1-2	-	TGCGCCAGCAGCTTGTGGGGCATGGACTATGGCTACACCTTC	CASSLWGMDYGYTF
-	TRBV4-1	TRBJ1-2	-	TGCGCCAGCAGCCGCGACAGCCCAGCCACCCTCAACTATGGCTACACCTTC	CASSRDSPATLNYGYTF
-	TRBV27	TRBJ1-2	TRBD1	TGTGCCAGCAGTGCCCGAGGGGGACAGACGCATGGCTACACCTTC	CASSARGGQTHGYTF
-	TRBV7-3	TRBJ1-5	TRBD1	TGTGCCAGCAGCTCTAGGACAGGGAGCCAGCCCCAGCATTTT	CASSSRTGSQPQHF
-	TRBV6-2/TRBV6-3	TRBJ2-1	-	TGTGCCAGCAGTTACGGGGCTCCCCGGTACAATGAGCAGTTCTTC	CASSYGAPRYNEQFF
-	TRBV6-4	TRBJ1-5	-	TGTGCCAGCCAAAGTGACTCGTATCAGCCCCAGCATTTT	CASQSDSYQPQHF
-	TRBV5-1	TRBJ2-6	-	TGCGCCAGCAGCTACCAGACAGACCCTGGGGCCAACGTCCTGACTTTC	CASSYQTDPGANVLTF
-	TRBV19	TRBJ2-6	TRBD1	TGTGCCAGTAGTATAATAGGGACAGGGACTGGGGCCAACGTCCTGACTTTC	CASSIIGTGTGANVLTF